The present TCR beta chain was sequenced within a study of blood T cell repertoires in COVID-19. About the study: Acute and convalescent COVID-19 samples came from the United States, Italy and Spain. From T cells, B-cell-depleted T cells, or PBMCs came the material, which was cDNA or gDNA.

The ends were cut back, 5 bases at V and 7 bases at J, with 24 bases in the middle. CDR1 is LNHDA, CDR2 SQIVND, per germline (reference sequence). CDR3 size: 17 residues. Per the original methods: Quantification of nucleated cells was approximated via reference gene primer amplification. Assay: immunoSEQ multiplex PCR; the TCRdb copy retains only in-frame clones and omits some. V, J and clone size are taken as reported in that table, and D and trimming were inferred from the DNA itself. The sample lists some 97,000 clones, approximately 89% occurring once. The sequence was obtained from a man in his fifties with active COVID-19. The V gene is TRBV19, the J gene TRBJ1-5; tentative D call: TRBD1 (5 bases). The sequencing input was peripheral blood. CDR3 protein: CASSASRGEGAWQPQHF. The CDR3, as DNA: TGTGCCAGTAGTGCCAGCCGGGGGGAGGGAGCTTGGCAGCCCCAGCATTTT.